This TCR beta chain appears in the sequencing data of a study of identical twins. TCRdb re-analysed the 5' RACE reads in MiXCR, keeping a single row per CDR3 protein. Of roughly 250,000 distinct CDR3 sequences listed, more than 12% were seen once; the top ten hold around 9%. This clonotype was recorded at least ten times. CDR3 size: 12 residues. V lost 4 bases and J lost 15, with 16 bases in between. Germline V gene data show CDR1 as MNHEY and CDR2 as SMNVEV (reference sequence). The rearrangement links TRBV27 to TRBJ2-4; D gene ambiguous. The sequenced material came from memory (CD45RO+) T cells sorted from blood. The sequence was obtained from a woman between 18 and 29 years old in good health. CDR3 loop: CASSSNVGRRYF. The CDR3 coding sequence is TGTGCCAGCAGTTCAAACGTAGGGCGCCGGTACTTC.